This is a list of T cell receptor beta chains from one sample in a study of T-cell reconstitution after alpha-beta-depleted transplantation in children. TCRdb used MiXCR to reprocess the PCR reads, holding one entry per CDR3 protein. The profile covers about 690,000 distinct CDR3 sequences, with around 17% appearing a single time and approximately 1% taken by the ten largest. The sequencing here drew on PBMCs from the stem cell graft donor, taken from the stem cell graft. The receptors were gathered from a human donor who donated a stem cell graft to a child with acute myeloid leukemia. Each CDR3 is given with its conserved first and last residue. The D gene is left open where the match is weak. Size values are once, few and many counts, or a class for expanded clones, and some rows have none.

v_call,clone_size,d_call,j_call,cdr3_nt,cdr3_aa
TRBV27,-,-,TRBJ2-1,TGTGCCAGCAGTTTCGCTACAGGCCGCAATAAGCAGTTCTTC,CASSFATGRNKQFF
TRBV24-1,few,-,TRBJ2-7,TGTGCCACCAGTGATCCTCAGGGCGCGAGTAGGCAGTACTTC,CATSDPQGASRQYF
TRBV12-3/TRBV12-4,many,-,TRBJ1-4,TGTGCCAGCAGTCATTGGACAGAGGATGAAAAACTGTTTTTT,CASSHWTEDEKLFF
TRBV5-1,many,-,TRBJ1-2,TGCGCCAGCAGCTTGGGGGGAAGAATCTATGGCTACACCTTC,CASSLGGRIYGYTF
TRBV7-2,many,TRBD2,TRBJ2-2,TGTGCCAGCAGGACGACTAGCGGAACGAACACCGGGGAGCTGTTTTTT,CASRTTSGTNTGELFF
TRBV20-1,many,TRBD1,TRBJ2-7,TGCAGTGCTAGTCGAACCAGGACAGGCACCTACGAGCAGTACTTC,CSASRTRTGTYEQYF
TRBV7-6,few,-,TRBJ2-6,TGTGCCAGCAGCTTAGCCCCCCTTGAAGGGAAGGGGCCAGCACGCTCTGGGGCCAACGTCCTGACTTTC,CASSLAPLEGKGPARSGANVLTF
TRBV20-1,many,TRBD2,TRBJ2-7,TGCAGTGCTAGCAGGGACTATACCTACGAGCAGTACTTC,CSASRDYTYEQYF
TRBV4-1,-,-,TRBJ1-5,TGCGCCAGCAGCCAAGTGTTCGGCCCGCAACCCCAGCATTTT,CASSQVFGPQPQHF
TRBV5-1,few,-,TRBJ2-7,TGCGCCAGCAGATTTGTCGGGGTAGACGGCGAGCAGTACTTC,CASRFVGVDGEQYF
TRBV7-2,-,TRBD1,TRBJ1-3,TGTGCCAGCAGCTTAGAAGGGACAGGGACTGGAAACACCATATATTTT,CASSLEGTGTGNTIYF
TRBV12-3/TRBV12-4,many,-,TRBJ2-1,TGTGCCAGCAGTTCCGGTTTAAGGGGGGGGGAGCAGTTCTTC,CASSSGLRGGEQFF
TRBV5-6,many,-,TRBJ2-7,TGTGCCAGCAACCGCGGAACAGGAATCAACGAGCAGTACTTC,CASNRGTGINEQYF
TRBV5-1,many,-,TRBJ2-5,TGCGCCAGCAGCTTGGGCAGAACCCAAGGGGAGACCCAGTACTTC,CASSLGRTQGETQYF
TRBV28,-,-,TRBJ2-5,TGTGCCAGCAGTTTTCGTCCGATTCAGACCCAGTACTTC,CASSFRPIQTQYF
TRBV6-5,many,TRBD2,TRBJ2-1,TGTGCCAGCAGTTACGGGTTCCTAGCGGATGAGCAGTTCTTC,CASSYGFLADEQFF
TRBV10-3,few,-,TRBJ1-5,TGTGCCATCAGTGAGGCTAATCAGCCCCAGCATTTT,CAISEANQPQHF
TRBV6-5,-,-,TRBJ2-5,TGTGCCAGCAGTTACTCTCAGTTCCAAGAGACCCAGTACTTC,CASSYSQFQETQYF